Shown below are 19 T cell receptor beta chains from a single sample sequenced in a study of cytomegalovirus exposure and HLA in healthy donors. PCR primers comprised 60 Vbeta and 13 Jbeta primers. The table came from immunoSEQ multiplex PCR; TCRdb's copy has only in-frame clones and leaves some out. The top ten hold about 7.7% of the sample, which has over 100,000 clones, around three quarters seen once. The sample taken for sequencing was PBMCs. The receptors originated from a woman in her 50s in good health and CMV-seropositive.

The V call is TRBV5-1, the J call TRBJ2-2; tentative D call: TRBD2 (6 bases). This CDR3 spans 13 amino acids. Germline values: CDR1 SGHRS, CDR2 YFSETQ. Trimming removed 2 bases at V and 4 bases at J, with 6 bases between. CDR3 residues: CASSFGGTGELFF. The CDR3, as DNA: TGCGCCAGCAGCTTCGGGGGCACCGGGGAGCTGTTTTTT.

This clone was seen only once. CDR3 sequence: CASSPSVGLQLSNYGYTF. CDR3 nucleotide sequence: TGTGCCAGCTCACCCTCCGTGGGACTCCAATTATCTAACTATGGCTACACCTTC. This sequence joins TRBV18 and TRBJ1-2; weak D call: TRBD1 (5 bases). Germline V gives CDR1 KGHSH, CDR2 LQKENI. The CDR3 has 18 residues. Trimming shortened V by 3 bases and J by 0 bases, and 20 bases separated the two germline ends.

This clone was seen just once. The J gene is TRBJ2-3, the V gene TRBV4-1; no clear D gene. The CDR3 contains 18 residues. Germline V gene lookup returns CDR1 MGHRA and CDR2 YSYEKL. Trimming took 0 bases from V and 1 from J, leaving 17 bases between them. In DNA, the CDR3 is TGCGCCAGCAGCCAAGATCGGAAGAGCCCTAGAGGCACAGATACGCAGTATTTT. Encoded protein: CASSQDRKSPRGTDTQYF.

Turning to this clone: Other DNA variants within this sample encode the same CDR3. The chain employs TRBV14 and TRBJ2-5, with 11 bases aligning to TRBD2. V lost 1 base, J lost 4 bases, and 2 bases stayed unmatched. The CDR3 totals 15 residues. Germline CDR1 is SGHDN and CDR2 is FVKESK. The CDR3 spells CASSQGLAGIETQYF. The CDR3 DNA sequence: TGTGCCAGCAGCCAAGGACTAGCGGGGATAGAGACCCAGTACTTC.

The chain joins TRBV7-3 to TRBJ2-1; D is possibly TRBD1 (7 bases). This CDR3 is built from 12 residues. Per the germline V gene, CDR1 is SGHTA and CDR2 is FQGTGA. Trimming shortened V by 3 bases and J by 9 bases, and 9 bases separated the two germline ends. CDR3 DNA: TGTGCCAGCAGCTTGCAGGGGGGTGAGCAGTTCTTC. Its protein is CASSLQGGEQFF. Based on the CDR3 plus reference TRBV7-3 and TRBJ2-1, the full variable domain is GAGVSQTPSNKVTEKGKYVELRCDPISGHTALYWYRQSLGQGPEFLIYFQGTGAADDSGLPNDRFFAVRPEGSVSTLKIQRTERGDSAVYLCASSLQGGEQFFGPGTRLTVL.

This clone came up once. V usage is TRBV10-1 and J usage is TRBJ2-1; D is possibly TRBD1 (5 bases). The CDR3 covers 16 residues. Trimming took 3 bases from V and 4 from J, leaving 16 bases between them. Germline V gene data show CDR1 as WNHNN and CDR2 as SYGVQD (reference sequence). The CDR3, as DNA: TGCGCCAGCAGTGACCCCAAGGGGCCGGGTTACAATGAGCAGTTCTTC. Translating it yields CASSDPKGPGYNEQFF.

The chain combines TRBV7-9 with TRBJ2-3, with TRBD2 matching over 8 bases. Germline V gives CDR1 SEHNR, CDR2 FQNEAQ (reference sequence). This CDR3 spans 14 amino acids. J was trimmed by 2 bases and V by 5 bases; bases with no gene match: 3. CDR3 protein: CASSRSGTTDTQYF. The CDR3 DNA reads as TGTGCCAGCAGCCGTAGCGGGACCACAGATACGCAGTATTTT.

Notes on this clone: At the DNA level, this CDR3 is encoded by other sequences in the same sample as well. This chain uses TRBV5-1 with TRBJ2-7; D not resolved. From germline, CDR1 is SGHRS and CDR2 YFSETQ. The V gene lost 0 bases and the J gene lost 4 bases, with 8 bases spanning the gap. The CDR3 has 13 residues. CDR3 in amino acids: CASSLAPPYEQYF. CDR3 DNA: TGCGCCAGCAGCTTGGCCCCCCCATACGAGCAGTACTTC.

The V call is TRBV5-6, the J call TRBJ2-3, with 7 nucleotides matching TRBD2. The V and J ends lost 4 bases and 2 bases, in that order; junction bases with no gene match: 10. Germline CDR1 SGHDT, CDR2 YYEEEE. The CDR3 has 16 residues. CDR3 protein: CASSHTGLVITDTQYF. CDR3 bases: TGTGCCAGCAGCCATACCGGACTAGTCATCACAGATACGCAGTATTTT.

The V and J genes are TRBV19 and TRBJ2-2, with 7 bases fitting TRBD1. CDR3 length: 13 amino acids. V shed 9 bases, J shed 7 bases, and the junction held 8 bases outside the gene matches. The germline V gene has CDR1 LNHDA and CDR2 SQIVND (reference sequence). This CDR3 is CASAQTGFGELFF. The CDR3 DNA is TGTGCCAGCGCCCAGACAGGGTTCGGGGAGCTGTTTTTT.

The sample holds one count of this clone. The rearrangement joins TRBV10-3 to TRBJ2-7, with a possible D match to TRBD2 (7 bases). Between the trimmed V and J ends, which lost 6 bases and 7 bases, there was a span of 22 bases. This CDR3 is 15 amino acids long. Looked up from germline, CDR1 is ENHRY and CDR2 is SYGVKD. The CDR3 loop reads CAISPPGAGVVEQYF. The CDR3 coding sequence is TGTGCCATCAGCCCCCCAGGGGCGGGAGTAGTAGAGCAGTACTTC.

This clone was picked up a small number of times. The chain uses TRBV4-1 and TRBJ2-3, with 13 bases identical to TRBD2. Germline CDR1 reads MGHRA; CDR2 reads YSYEKL. This CDR3 region has 17 residues. Trimming cost V 4 bases and J 2 bases; bases outside gene matches: 6. The CDR3 protein is CASSLGGTSGTTDTQYF. In nucleotides, the CDR3 is TGCGCCAGCAGCCTAGGGGGGACTAGCGGGACCACAGATACGCAGTATTTT.

This chain uses TRBV5-5 with TRBJ1-1, with unresolved D. CDR3 length: 13 amino acids. Trimming shortened V by 4 bases and J by 1 base, and 8 bases separated the two germline ends. Germline CDR1 reads SGHKS; CDR2 reads YYEKEE (reference sequence). The CDR3 loop is CASSPPKNTEAFF. The CDR3 DNA reads TGTGCCAGCAGCCCCCCTAAGAACACTGAAGCTTTCTTT.

This clone occurred a few times. The chain is built from TRBV4-2 and TRBJ2-7, with TRBD2 matching over 9 bases. There are 15 residues in the CDR3. Germline assignment: CDR1 LGHNA and CDR2 YNFKEQ. Germline trimming cut 4 bases from V and 3 bases from J; bases unmatched to any gene: 7. This chain's CDR3 is CASSPRRGGHYEQYF. As DNA, the CDR3 is TGTGCCAGCAGCCCAAGGCGGGGGGGGCACTACGAGCAGTACTTC.

The chain joins TRBV11-1 to TRBJ2-7; 10 nucleotides match TRBD1. There are 17 residues in the CDR3. Germline values: CDR1 SGHAT, CDR2 FQDESV (reference sequence). Losses at the gene ends were 4 bases for V and 2 bases for J; bases not matched to a gene: 11. The CDR3 nucleotides read TGTGCCAGCAGCTACGTACCCCCCGGGACAGGGGCCTACGAGCAGTACTTC. Its protein product is CASSYVPPGTGAYEQYF.

The gene calls are TRBV6-5 and TRBJ2-5; D might be TRBD2 (6 bases). The germline CDR1 and CDR2 sequences are MNHEY and SVGAGI. The CDR3 loop spans 16 amino acids. Trimming cost V 0 bases and J 1 base, with 12 bases left between them. The CDR3 here is CASSYSPAGPQETQYF. The CDR3 DNA is TGTGCCAGCAGTTACTCGCCAGCGGGTCCCCAAGAGACCCAGTACTTC.

This chain uses TRBV7-2 with TRBJ2-1, with TRBD2 matching 8 bases. V shed 4 bases and J 9 bases; nucleotides not matched to a gene: 11. From germline, CDR1 is SGHTA and CDR2 FQGNSA. The CDR3 loop spans 15 amino acids. The DNA of the CDR3 is TGTGCCAGCAGCTCAAACGCGGGGACTAGAAGTGAGCAGTTCTTC. This translates into CASSSNAGTRSEQFF.

The chain combines TRBV9 with TRBJ2-6; maybe TRBD2 (5 bases). The germline gives CDR1 SGDLS, CDR2 YYNGEE. With 4 bases removed from V and 4 bases from J, the gap between germline ends came to 15 bases. The CDR3 sequence is 16 residues long. The DNA of the CDR3 is TGTGCCAGCAGCCGCGGGCTGCTTTTGGGGGCCAACGTCCTGACTTTC. Protein: CASSRGLLLGANVLTF.

In the case of this clone: An end of the junction differs from the germline gene, which may be a read error. The rearrangement links TRBV2 to TRBJ2-6; tentatively, D is TRBD1 (5 bases). The CDR3 consists of 12 residues. Germline V gene data show CDR1 as SNHLY and CDR2 as FYNNEI. CDR3 in amino acids: CAWGSGANGLTF. In DNA, the CDR3 is TGTGCTTGGGGCTCTGGGGCCAACGGCCTGACTTTC.